This TCR beta chain was sequenced during a study of low-dose radiotherapy and immunotherapy resistance in tumors. As for the study in general: Treatment of Cohort 2 consisted of 1 Gy per fraction every two weeks, amounting to 13 Gy over 26 weeks. Oral administration of aspirin 300 mg daily occurred for four cycles, commencing at cycle 1 day 1.

Noted time point: before trial treatment. TRAV and TRBV primers primed cDNA for both TCRalpha and TCRbeta. TCRs underwent 20 PCR cycles of amplification with a constant-region primer and V-primer adapter. Each CDR3 protein is one row after TCRdb ran MiXCR on the reads. The data hold around 76,000 distinct CDR3 sequences, with less than 40% observed a single time. V dropped 5 bases and J dropped 9; count of bases not matched to a gene: 7. The CDR3 extends over 14 amino acids. Germline CDR1 reads SGHTA; CDR2 reads FQGTGA. This clonotype was seen at least ten times. The chain joins TRBV7-3 to TRBJ2-1; 10 nucleotides line up with TRBD2. Sequencing used PBMCs, obtained before treatment. The sequence was obtained from a female donor with ovarian cancer. DNA for the CDR3: TGTGCCAGCAGCGTGGGGGTAGCGGGAGGTGAGCAGTTCTTC. Protein product: CASSVGVAGGEQFF.